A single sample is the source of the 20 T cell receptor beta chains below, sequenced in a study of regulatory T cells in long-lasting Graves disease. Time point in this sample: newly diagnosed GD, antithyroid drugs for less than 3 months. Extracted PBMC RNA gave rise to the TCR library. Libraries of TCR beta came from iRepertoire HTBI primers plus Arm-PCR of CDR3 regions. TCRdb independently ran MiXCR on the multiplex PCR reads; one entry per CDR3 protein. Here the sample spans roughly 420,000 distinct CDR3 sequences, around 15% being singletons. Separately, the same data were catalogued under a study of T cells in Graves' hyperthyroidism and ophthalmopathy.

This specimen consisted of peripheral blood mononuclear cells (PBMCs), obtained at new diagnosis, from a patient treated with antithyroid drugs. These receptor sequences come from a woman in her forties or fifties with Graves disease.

Here the CDR3 reads CSARVPIPGSGANVLTF. CDR3 DNA sequence: TGCAGTGCTAGAGTCCCCATTCCGGGCTCTGGGGCCAACGTCCTGACTTTC. This chain connects TRBV20-1 to TRBJ2-6; D uncertain. V was pared by 1 base and J by 0 bases, with 13 bases between. Germline loops: CDR1 DFQATT, CDR2 SNEGSKA (reference sequence). CDR3 length: 17 amino acids.

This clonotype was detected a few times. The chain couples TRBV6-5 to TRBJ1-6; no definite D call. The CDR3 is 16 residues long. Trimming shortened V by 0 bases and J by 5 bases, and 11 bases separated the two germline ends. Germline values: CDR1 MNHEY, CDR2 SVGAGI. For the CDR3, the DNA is TGTGCCAGCAGTTACTCGTCAGCTACCCATAATTCACCCCTCCACTTT. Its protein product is CASSYSSATHNSPLHF.

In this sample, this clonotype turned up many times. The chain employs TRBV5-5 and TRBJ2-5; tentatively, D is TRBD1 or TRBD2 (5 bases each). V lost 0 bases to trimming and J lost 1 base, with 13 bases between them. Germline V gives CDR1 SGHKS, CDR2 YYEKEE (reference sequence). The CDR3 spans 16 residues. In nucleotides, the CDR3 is TGTGCCAGCAGCTTGGCACCCGGGACCCCCCAAGAGACCCAGTACTTC. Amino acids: CASSLAPGTPQETQYF. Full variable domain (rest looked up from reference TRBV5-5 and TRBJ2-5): DAGVTQSPTHLIKTRGQQVTLRCSPISGHKSVSWYQQVLGQGPQFIFQYYEKEERGRGNFPDRFSARQFPNYSSELNVNALLLGDSALYLCASSLAPGTPQETQYFGPGTRLLVL.

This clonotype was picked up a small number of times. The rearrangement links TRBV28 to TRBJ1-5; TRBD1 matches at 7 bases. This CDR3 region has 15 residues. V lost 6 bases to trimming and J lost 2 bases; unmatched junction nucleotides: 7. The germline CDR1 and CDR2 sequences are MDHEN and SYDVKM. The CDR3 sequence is CASSRQGRGNQPQHF. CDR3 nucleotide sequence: TGTGCCAGCAGCCGACAGGGAAGAGGCAATCAGCCCCAGCATTTT.

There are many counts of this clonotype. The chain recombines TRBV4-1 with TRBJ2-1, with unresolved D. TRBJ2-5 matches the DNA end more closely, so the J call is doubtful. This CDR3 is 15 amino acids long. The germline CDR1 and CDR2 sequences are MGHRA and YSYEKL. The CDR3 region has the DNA TGCGCCAGCAGCCAATGGGAATCACAGCAAGAGACCCAGTACTTC. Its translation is CASSQWESQQETQYF.

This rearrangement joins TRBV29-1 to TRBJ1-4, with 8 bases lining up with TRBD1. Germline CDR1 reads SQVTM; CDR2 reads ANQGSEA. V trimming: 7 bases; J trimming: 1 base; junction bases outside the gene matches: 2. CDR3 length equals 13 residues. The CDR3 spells CSATGGTNEKLFF. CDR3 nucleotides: TGCAGCGCTACAGGGGGAACTAATGAAAAACTGTTTTTT. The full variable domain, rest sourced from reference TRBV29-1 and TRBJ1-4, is SAVISQKPSRDICQRGTSLTIQCQVDSQVTMMFWYRQQPGQSLTLIATANQGSEATYESGFVIDKFPISRPNLTFSTLTVSNMSPEDSSIYLCSATGGTNEKLFFGSGTQLSVL.

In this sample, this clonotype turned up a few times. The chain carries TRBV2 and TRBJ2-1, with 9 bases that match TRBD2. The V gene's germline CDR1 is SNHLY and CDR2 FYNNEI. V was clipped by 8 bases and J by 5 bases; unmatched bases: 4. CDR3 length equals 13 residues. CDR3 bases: TGTGCCAGCGAGCGGGAGGTCAACAATGAGCAGTTCTTC. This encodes CASEREVNNEQFF.

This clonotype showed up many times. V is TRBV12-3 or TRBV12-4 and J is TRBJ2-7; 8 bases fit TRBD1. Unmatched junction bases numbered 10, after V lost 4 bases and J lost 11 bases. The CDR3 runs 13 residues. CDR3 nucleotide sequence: TGTGCCAGCAGTTCCCAGGGGGCGCGCAGAAAGTACTTC. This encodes CASSSQGARRKYF.

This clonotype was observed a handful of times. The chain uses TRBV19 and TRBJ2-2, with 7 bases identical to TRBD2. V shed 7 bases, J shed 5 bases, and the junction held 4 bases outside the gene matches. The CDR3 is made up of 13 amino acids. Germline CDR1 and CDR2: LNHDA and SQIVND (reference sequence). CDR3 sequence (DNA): TGTGCCAGTACGGAGGGAGGGACCGGGGAGCTGTTTTTT. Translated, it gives CASTEGGTGELFF.

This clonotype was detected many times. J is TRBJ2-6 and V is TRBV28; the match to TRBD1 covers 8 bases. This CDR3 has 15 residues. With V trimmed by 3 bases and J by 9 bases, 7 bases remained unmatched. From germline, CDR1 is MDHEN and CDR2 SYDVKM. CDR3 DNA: TGTGCCAGCAGTTTGGACAGGGTGAGGGGCAACGTCCTGACTTTC. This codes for CASSLDRVRGNVLTF.

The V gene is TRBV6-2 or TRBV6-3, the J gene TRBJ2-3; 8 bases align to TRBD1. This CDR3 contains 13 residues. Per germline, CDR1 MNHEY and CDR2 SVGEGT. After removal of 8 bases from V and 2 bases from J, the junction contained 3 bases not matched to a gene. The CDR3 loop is CASGDRTTDTQYF. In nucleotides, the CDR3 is TGTGCCAGCGGGGACAGGACCACAGATACGCAGTATTTT.

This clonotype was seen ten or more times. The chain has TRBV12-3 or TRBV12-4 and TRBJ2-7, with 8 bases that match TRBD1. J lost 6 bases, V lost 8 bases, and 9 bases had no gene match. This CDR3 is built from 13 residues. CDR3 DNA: TGTGCCAGCGCGACAGGGGTTCCCGCCGAGCAGTACTTC. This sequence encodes CASATGVPAEQYF.

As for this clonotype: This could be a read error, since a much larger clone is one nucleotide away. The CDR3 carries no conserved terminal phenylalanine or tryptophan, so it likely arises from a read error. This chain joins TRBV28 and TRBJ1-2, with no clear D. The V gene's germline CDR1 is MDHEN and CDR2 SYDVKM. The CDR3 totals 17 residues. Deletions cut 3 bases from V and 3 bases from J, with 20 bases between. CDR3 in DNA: TGTGCCAGCAGTTTTCTAACAAAACTCATAGGCTACTATGGCTACACCCTC. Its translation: CASSFLTKLIGYYGYTL.

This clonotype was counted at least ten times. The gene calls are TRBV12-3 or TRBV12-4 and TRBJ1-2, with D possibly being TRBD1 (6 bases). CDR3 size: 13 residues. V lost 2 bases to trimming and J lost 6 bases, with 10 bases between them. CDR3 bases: TGTGCCAGCAGTTTAATGGGGGCTGATGGCTACACCTTC. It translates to CASSLMGADGYTF.

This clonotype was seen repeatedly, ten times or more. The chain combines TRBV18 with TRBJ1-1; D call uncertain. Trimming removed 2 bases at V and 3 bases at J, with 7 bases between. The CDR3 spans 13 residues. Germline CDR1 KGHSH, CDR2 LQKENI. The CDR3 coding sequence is TGTGCCAGCTCACCAAGATCCGACACTGAAGCTTTCTTT. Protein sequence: CASSPRSDTEAFF.

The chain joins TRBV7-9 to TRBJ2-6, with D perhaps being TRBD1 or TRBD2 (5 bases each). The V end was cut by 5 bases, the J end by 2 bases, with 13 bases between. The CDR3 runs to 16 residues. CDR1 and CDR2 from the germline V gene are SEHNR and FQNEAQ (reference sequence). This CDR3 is CASSPGEGAGANVLTF. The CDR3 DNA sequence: TGTGCCAGCAGCCCCGGGGAAGGGGCTGGGGCCAACGTCCTGACTTTC. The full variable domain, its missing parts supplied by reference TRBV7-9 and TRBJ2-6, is DTGVSQNPRHKITKRGQNVTFRCDPISEHNRLYWYRQTLGQGPEFLTYFQNEAQLEKSRLLSDRFSAERPKGSFSTLEIQRTEQGDSAMYLCASSPGEGAGANVLTFGAGSRLTVL.

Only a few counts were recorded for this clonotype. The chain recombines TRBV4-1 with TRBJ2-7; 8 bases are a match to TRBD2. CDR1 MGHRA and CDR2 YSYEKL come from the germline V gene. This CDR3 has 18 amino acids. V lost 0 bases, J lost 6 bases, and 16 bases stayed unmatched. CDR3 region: CASSQDPCPLREGCEQYF. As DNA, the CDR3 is TGCGCCAGCAGCCAAGATCCATGCCCACTCCGGGAGGGCTGCGAGCAGTACTTC.

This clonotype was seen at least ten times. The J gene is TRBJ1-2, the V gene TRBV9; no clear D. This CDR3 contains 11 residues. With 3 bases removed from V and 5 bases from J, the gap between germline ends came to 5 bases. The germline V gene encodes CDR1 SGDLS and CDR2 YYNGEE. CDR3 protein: CASSGPYGYTF. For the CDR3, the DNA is TGTGCCAGCAGCGGACCGTATGGCTACACCTTC.

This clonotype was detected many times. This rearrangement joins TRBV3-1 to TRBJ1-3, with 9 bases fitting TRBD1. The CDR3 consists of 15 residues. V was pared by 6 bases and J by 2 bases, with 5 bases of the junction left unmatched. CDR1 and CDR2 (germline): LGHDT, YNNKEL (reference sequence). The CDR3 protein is CASRGGTGPGNTIYF. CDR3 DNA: TGTGCCAGCAGAGGGGGGACAGGGCCTGGAAACACCATATATTTT. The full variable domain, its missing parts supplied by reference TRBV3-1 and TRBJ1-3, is DTAVSQTPKYLVTQMGNDKSIKCEQNLGHDTMYWYKQDSKKFLKIMFSYNNKELIINETVPNRFSPKSPDKAHLNLHINSLELGDSAVYFCASRGGTGPGNTIYFGEGSWLTVV.

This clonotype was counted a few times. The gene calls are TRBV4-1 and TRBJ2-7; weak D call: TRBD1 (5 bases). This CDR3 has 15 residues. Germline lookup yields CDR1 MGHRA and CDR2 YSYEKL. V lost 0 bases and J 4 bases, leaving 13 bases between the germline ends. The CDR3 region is CASSQERTDTYEQYF. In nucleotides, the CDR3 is TGCGCCAGCAGCCAAGAACGGACGGACACTTACGAGCAGTACTTC.